These 28 T cell receptor beta chains share one sample of origin, sequenced in a study of blood T cell repertoires in COVID-19. This table comes from immunoSEQ multiplex PCR, and its TCRdb copy is limited to in-frame clones, with some not included. In the table there are under 95,000 clones, roughly 85% of which are singletons. Specimen: peripheral blood. These receptors all come from a man aged 55 to 69 with acute or convalescent COVID-19.

The chain carries TRBV7-8 and TRBJ1-6, with a possible D match to TRBD1 (5 bases). The V gene lost 4 bases and the J gene lost 9 bases, with 16 bases spanning the gap. This CDR3 region has 15 residues. Germline values: CDR1 SGHVS, CDR2 FQNEAQ. The CDR3 nucleotides read TGTGCCAGCAGCTCCAGTGATATCCAGGGTTCACCCCTCCACTTT. This gives the protein CASSSSDIQGSPLHF.

J is TRBJ1-2 and V is TRBV10-3; D may be TRBD1 (6 bases). The CDR3 contains 10 residues. V lost 10 bases to trimming and J lost 8 bases, with 11 bases between them. CDR1 and CDR2 (germline): ENHRY, SYGVKD. This chain's CDR3 is CATGQQGYTF. The CDR3 DNA is TGTGCCACCGGACAGCAGGGCTACACCTTC.

V usage is TRBV9 and J usage is TRBJ1-1, with 9 bases fitting TRBD1. The J segment lost 7 bases and the V segment lost 0 bases, leaving 4 bases of the junction unmatched. The CDR3 has 14 residues. Germline CDR1 is SGDLS and CDR2 is YYNGEE. CDR3 nucleotide sequence: TGTGCCAGCAGCGTAGAACAGGGGGCGGGTGAAGCTTTCTTT. It encodes CASSVEQGAGEAFF.

This clone was picked up a small number of times. The V and J genes are TRBV27 and TRBJ2-7; 9 nucleotides align to TRBD1. The CDR3 loop spans 18 amino acids. Germline CDR1 reads MNHEY; CDR2 reads SMNVEV (reference sequence). Trimming removed 0 bases from V and 2 bases from J; junction bases left unmatched: 11. CDR3 DNA: TGTGCCAGCAGTTTATCGATGACCGGGACAGGGACCACCTACGAGCAGTACTTC. It translates to CASSLSMTGTGTTYEQYF.

The rearrangement joins TRBV19 to TRBJ1-5; D unresolved. This CDR3 region has 13 residues. CDR1 and CDR2 (germline): LNHDA, SQIVND (reference sequence). V dropped 9 bases and J dropped 6 bases, with 15 bases sitting between them. The CDR3 nucleotides are TGTGCCAGCCGGGTGGACGGGAGTCAGCCCCAGCATTTT. Protein: CASRVDGSQPQHF.

The V gene is TRBV2, the J gene TRBJ1-4, with D possibly being TRBD1 (5 bases). Germline V gene lookup returns CDR1 SNHLY and CDR2 FYNNEI. The V and J ends lost 5 bases and 8 bases respectively, with 9 bases between them. This CDR3 comprises 12 residues. Written as DNA, the CDR3 is TGTGCCAGCAGTACCTCAGGGGAAAAACTGTTTTTT. Amino acid sequence: CASSTSGEKLFF.

The V call is TRBV6-5, the J call TRBJ1-2; D is undetermined. Germline V gives CDR1 MNHEY, CDR2 SVGAGI. This CDR3 has 13 amino acids. V lost 5 bases to trimming and J lost 5 bases, with 12 bases between them. The CDR3 protein is CASSPPGAYGYTF. The CDR3 coding sequence is TGTGCCAGCAGTCCGCCGGGTGCTTATGGCTACACCTTC.

J is TRBJ1-5 and V is TRBV25-1; a possible D gene is TRBD1 (6 bases). The CDR3 spans 14 residues. Between the trimmed V and J ends, which lost 2 bases and 6 bases, there was a span of 11 bases. The V gene's germline CDR1 is MGHDK and CDR2 SYGVNS. The CDR3 bases are TGTGCCAGCAGTGAAACAGGGTTAGGTCAGCCCCAGCATTTT. The encoded protein is CASSETGLGQPQHF.

The chain carries TRBV7-7 and TRBJ2-6, with TRBD2 matching 7 bases. The CDR3 is 16 amino acids. Germline CDR1 SSHAT, CDR2 FNYEAQ (reference sequence). The CDR3 DNA reads TGTGCTAGTGGGGAGGGCCCCAACTCTGGGGCCAACGTCCTGACTTTC. Amino acids: CASGEGPNSGANVLTF.

The chain recombines TRBV19 with TRBJ1-6, with TRBD1 matching 7 bases. Germline V gene sequence: CDR1 LNHDA, CDR2 SQIVND (reference sequence). The V gene end was trimmed by 5 bases and the J gene end by 17 bases; junction bases not matched to a gene: 30. The CDR3 is made up of 19 amino acids. The CDR3 nucleotides read TGTGCCAGTAGTCCGGGACAGATTTGGGAAATTAAGTCATCTTTTGGCTTCCACTTT. It translates to CASSPGQIWEIKSSFGFHF.

The chain joins TRBV7-9 to TRBJ1-2; D not resolved. The germline V gene has CDR1 SEHNR and CDR2 FQNEAQ (reference sequence). This CDR3 has 13 amino acids. V was clipped by 0 bases and J by 6 bases, with 8 bases between them. The CDR3 DNA follows: TGTGCCAGCAGCTTAGCTTCTGTAGATGGCTACACCTTC. This gives the protein CASSLASVDGYTF.

The CDR3 bases are TGTGCCACCGACGACAGGGCTGAGCAGTTCTTC. Translating it yields CATDDRAEQFF. The chain links TRBV10-3 to TRBJ2-1; 7 bases are a match to TRBD1. J was trimmed by 9 bases and V by 10 bases; bases with no gene match: 6. The germline V gene encodes CDR1 ENHRY and CDR2 SYGVKD. The CDR3 has 11 residues.

The chain uses TRBV10-2 and TRBJ1-3; the match to TRBD1 covers 9 bases. CDR3 length: 19 amino acids. Unmatched junction bases numbered 18, after V lost 5 bases and J lost 4 bases. Germline-derived CDR1 and CDR2 are WSHSY and SAAADI. This chain's CDR3 is CASSPPGTGTTPWGNTIYF. Here the CDR3 DNA reads TGCGCCAGCAGTCCACCGGGGACAGGGACCACCCCCTGGGGAAACACCATATATTTT.

This sequence joins TRBV4-2 and TRBJ1-5, with 9 positions matching TRBD1. Germline V gene sequence: CDR1 LGHNA, CDR2 YNFKEQ. The CDR3 loop spans 15 amino acids. Losses at the gene ends were 0 bases for V and 6 bases for J; bases not matched to a gene: 3. The CDR3 loop is CASSQEDRGTQPQHF. The CDR3 coding sequence is TGTGCCAGCAGCCAAGAGGACAGGGGTACTCAGCCCCAGCATTTT.

The J gene is TRBJ1-1, the V gene TRBV14, with 9 bases matching TRBD1. CDR1 and CDR2 (germline): SGHDN, FVKESK. The junction had 3 bases not matched to a gene; V was cut back by 2 bases and J by 2 bases. The CDR3 consists of 15 residues. This chain's CDR3 is CASSQQTGGNTEAFF. The CDR3 DNA reads as TGTGCCAGCAGCCAACAGACAGGGGGTAACACTGAAGCTTTCTTT.

This sequence joins TRBV24-1 and TRBJ2-2; 9 nucleotides match TRBD2. This CDR3 is 17 amino acids long. In germline, CDR1 is KGHDR, CDR2 SFDVKD. The V segment lost 4 bases and the J segment 4 bases; nucleotides outside the gene matches: 9. In nucleotides, the CDR3 is TGTGCCACCAGTGACGTCGCGGGGGGGCCGGGCACCGGGGAGCTGTTTTTT. Translated, it gives CATSDVAGGPGTGELFF.

This clone showed up just a few times. The CDR3 region is CASSLVLGGGYTF. DNA of the CDR3: TGTGCCAGCAGCTTAGTGTTAGGGGGAGGCTACACCTTC. The gene calls are TRBV7-2 and TRBJ1-2; possible D gene TRBD1, 6 bases. Germline CDR1 is SGHTA and CDR2 is FQGNSA. This CDR3 contains 13 residues. The V gene lost 1 base and the J gene lost 8 bases, with 11 bases spanning the gap.

V gene TRBV11-2 combines with J gene TRBJ2-3; possibly TRBD1 for D (5 bases). This CDR3 has 15 amino acids. Trimming pared 4 bases from V and 2 bases from J, leaving 13 bases between. The germline V gene encodes CDR1 SGHAT and CDR2 FQNNGV. The CDR3 nucleotides read TGTGCCAGCAGCTCCCAAACAGGACCCACAGATACGCAGTATTTT. It translates to CASSSQTGPTDTQYF.

The CDR3 loop reads CASSSGFGQETQYF. The CDR3 DNA follows: TGTGCCAGCTCATCGGGGTTTGGGCAAGAGACCCAGTACTTC. The chain links TRBV18 to TRBJ2-5; a weak D match, TRBD2 (5 bases). CDR3 length equals 14 residues. The V end lost 5 bases, the J end lost 2 bases, and 12 bases lay between the germline ends. Germline lookup yields CDR1 KGHSH and CDR2 LQKENI.

The chain is built from TRBV6-6 and TRBJ2-2, with a possible D match to TRBD2 (6 bases). The ends were cut back, 5 bases at V and 1 base at J, with 11 bases in the middle. This CDR3 has 15 residues. Germline loops: CDR1 MNHNY, CDR2 SVGAGI (reference sequence). CDR3 amino acids: CASSRGIRNTGELFF. The CDR3 coding sequence is TGTGCCAGCAGTCGCGGGATACGGAACACCGGGGAGCTGTTTTTT.

V gene TRBV7-2 combines with J gene TRBJ1-6, with TRBD1 matching 7 bases. This CDR3 contains 15 residues. CDR1 and CDR2 from the germline V gene are SGHTA and FQGNSA. Losses at the gene ends were 5 bases for V and 7 bases for J; bases not matched to a gene: 8. CDR3 in amino acids: CASSPTTGSNSPLHF. In nucleotides, the CDR3 is TGTGCCAGCAGCCCTACGACAGGGAGCAATTCACCCCTCCACTTT.

V and J are TRBV4-1 and TRBJ2-1, with D hard to call. V shed 4 bases and J shed 7 bases, with 11 bases lying between them. The CDR3 has 13 residues. Germline V gene sequence: CDR1 MGHRA, CDR2 YSYEKL. CDR3 sequence reads: CASSLPGSNEQFF. As DNA, the CDR3 is TGCGCCAGCAGCCTCCCCGGGTCTAATGAGCAGTTCTTC.

The J gene is TRBJ1-2, the V gene TRBV28; 10 positions agree with TRBD1. The CDR3 length is 14 residues. With 8 bases clipped from V and 1 base from J, the junction kept 4 bases outside the gene matches. Germline CDR1 and CDR2: MDHEN and SYDVKM. CDR3 in DNA: TGTGCCAGCTCAAGGACAGGGGGTAACTATGGCTACACCTTC. It is translated as CASSRTGGNYGYTF.

The chain couples TRBV7-8 to TRBJ2-2; 7 bases line up with TRBD1. The V segment lost 2 bases and the J segment 6 bases; nucleotides outside the gene matches: 12. The CDR3 covers 17 residues. Germline loops: CDR1 SGHVS, CDR2 FQNEAQ. CDR3 DNA sequence: TGTGCCAGCAGCTTAACCGTAGGGGGCCCTGCTGCCGGGGAGCTGTTTTTT. Its translation is CASSLTVGGPAAGELFF.

This chain joins TRBV4-1 and TRBJ2-5; 11 bases line up with TRBD2. Per the germline V gene, CDR1 is MGHRA and CDR2 is YSYEKL. The CDR3 sequence is 17 residues long. The trim removed 1 base at V and 4 bases at J, leaving 8 bases unmatched. The CDR3 protein is CASSQVASGGLGETQYF. For the CDR3, the DNA is TGCGCCAGCAGCCAAGTGGCTAGCGGGGGGCTGGGAGAGACCCAGTACTTC.

The chain has TRBV15 and TRBJ1-2; 12 bases align to TRBD1. Germline assignment: CDR1 LNHNV and CDR2 YYDKDF (reference sequence). J lost 5 bases, V lost 8 bases, and 9 bases had no gene match. This CDR3 comprises 15 residues. The CDR3 nucleotides are TGTGCCACCCGGGACAGGGGGCTGGTAGGGTATGGCTACACCTTC. Its translation: CATRDRGLVGYGYTF.

The V gene is TRBV18, the J gene TRBJ1-1; tentatively, D is TRBD1 (6 bases). Deletions cut 6 bases from V and 3 bases from J, with 17 bases between. The CDR3 covers 15 residues. The germline CDR1 and CDR2 sequences are KGHSH and LQKENI. In nucleotides, the CDR3 is TGTGCCAGCTCCCCTTTCAGGGGAGAGGACACTGAAGCTTTCTTT. Translating it yields CASSPFRGEDTEAFF.

The chain recombines TRBV27 with TRBJ1-2; TRBD1 aligns across 9 bases. The CDR3 extends over 16 amino acids. Germline V gene data show CDR1 as MNHEY and CDR2 as SMNVEV (reference sequence). The V gene end was trimmed by 5 bases and the J gene end by 4 bases; junction bases not matched to a gene: 11. CDR3 loop: CASSTRDRDRTYGYTF. CDR3 DNA: TGTGCCAGCAGTACACGGGACAGGGATCGGACCTATGGCTACACCTTC.